In its sample, the clone carrying this T cell receptor beta chain ranks as medium-sized (0.01 to 0.1%). Its antigen is unknown. The library was prepared for alpha chains; this beta chain is a stray read, so its frequency means little. TCRdb passed the 5' RACE reads through MiXCR, listing each CDR3 protein once. The table records over a thousand distinct CDR3 sequences, about 9.4% of them present only once. This specimen belongs to a study of spatial heterogeneity in lung cancer. The CDR3 covers 14 residues. The germline gives CDR1 LNHDA, CDR2 SQIVND (reference sequence). V was pared by 3 bases and J by 1 base, with 7 bases between. Points from the study as a whole: Coverage was estimated at about 7% of tumor T cells for alpha chains and 13% for beta chains. Tracking of tumor mutation counts was seen in expanded intratumoral alpha and beta TCR counts.

Time point described: sample taken at primary tumor resection. The donor group consisted of 72 patients who had untreated, early-stage non-small cell lung cancer. The TCR sequence derives from a female donor with early-stage non-small cell lung cancer. The sequencing used lung tumor tissue, collected at surgery. This rearrangement joins TRBV19 to TRBJ1-5, with unresolved D. The CDR3 region is CASSMVLSNQPQHF. DNA of the CDR3: TGTGCCAGTAGTATGGTTTTAAGCAATCAGCCCCAGCATTTT. Filled out from reference TRBV19 and TRBJ1-5, the complete variable domain reads DGGITQSPKYLFRKEGQNVTLSCEQNLNHDAMYWYRQDPGQGLRLIYYSQIVNDFQKGDIAEGYSVSREKKESFPLTVTSAQKNPTAFYLCASSMVLSNQPQHFGDGTRLSIL.